Shown below are 5 T cell receptor beta chains from a single sample sequenced in a study of T cells in Graves' hyperthyroidism and ophthalmopathy. There were TCR beta CDR3 regions amplified from RNA transcripts. The HTBI primer set drove a first-round RT-PCR of the TCR CDR3. TCRdb re-derived calls from the multiplex PCR reads in MiXCR, one entry per CDR3 protein. The repertoire holds approximately 690,000 distinct CDR3 sequences, with roughly 15% as singletons. Source material: blood. Receptor source: a woman in her fifties or sixties with Graves' ophthalmopathy.

In its sample, this clonotype was seen a few times. J is TRBJ2-3 and V is TRBV25-1; a possible D gene is TRBD1 (5 bases). Germline-derived CDR1 and CDR2 are MGHDK and SYGVNS. This CDR3 is built from 15 residues. V dropped 0 bases and J dropped 0 bases, with 7 bases sitting between them. The CDR3 is CASSEYRVSTDTQYF. The CDR3 nucleotides read TGTGCCAGCAGTGAATACAGGGTGAGCACAGATACGCAGTATTTT.

This clonotype was counted at least ten times. This rearrangement joins TRBV30 to TRBJ1-3; perhaps TRBD1 as D (5 bases). Trimming left V 1 base short and J 4 bases short, with 14 bases between. The germline V gene encodes CDR1 GTSNPN and CDR2 SVGIG (reference sequence). There are 15 residues in the CDR3. The CDR3: CAWSGDRTGGNTIYF. DNA of the CDR3: TGTGCCTGGAGTGGGGACCGGACGGGAGGAAACACCATATATTTT.

There are many counts of this clonotype. The J gene is TRBJ2-3, the V gene TRBV20-1; 7 bases agree with TRBD2. Germline loops: CDR1 DFQATT, CDR2 SNEGSKA (reference sequence). The V and J ends lost 7 bases and 3 bases, in that order; junction bases with no gene match: 13. The CDR3 runs to 15 residues. CDR3 residues: CSVKSMREMTDTQYF. The CDR3 DNA follows: TGCAGTGTTAAGTCTATGCGGGAGATGACAGATACGCAGTATTTT.

V is TRBV28 and J is TRBJ1-4; D is uncertain. The CDR3 is 14 residues long. Deletions cut 6 bases from V and 7 bases from J, with 15 bases between. CDR1 and CDR2 (germline): MDHEN, SYDVKM. CDR3 sequence reads: CASSPNGWTEKLFF. CDR3 sequence (DNA): TGTGCCAGCAGCCCCAATGGGTGGACTGAAAAACTGTTTTTT. Full variable domain (missing parts from reference TRBV28 and TRBJ1-4): DVKVTQSSRYLVKRTGEKVFLECVQDMDHENMFWYRQDPGLGLRLIYFSYDVKMKEKGDIPEGYSVSREKKERFSLILESASTNQTSMYLCASSPNGWTEKLFFGSGTQLSVL.

This rearrangement joins TRBV7-9 to TRBJ2-1, with D possibly matching TRBD2 (6 bases). Trimming cost V 6 bases and J 4 bases, with 22 bases left between them. Germline lookup yields CDR1 SEHNR and CDR2 FQNEAQ (reference sequence). This CDR3 is 17 amino acids long. CDR3 nucleotides: TGTGCCAGCAGTTCGCGTTTCTGGCGGGGAACATACAATGAGCAGTTCTTC. This gives the protein CASSSRFWRGTYNEQFF.